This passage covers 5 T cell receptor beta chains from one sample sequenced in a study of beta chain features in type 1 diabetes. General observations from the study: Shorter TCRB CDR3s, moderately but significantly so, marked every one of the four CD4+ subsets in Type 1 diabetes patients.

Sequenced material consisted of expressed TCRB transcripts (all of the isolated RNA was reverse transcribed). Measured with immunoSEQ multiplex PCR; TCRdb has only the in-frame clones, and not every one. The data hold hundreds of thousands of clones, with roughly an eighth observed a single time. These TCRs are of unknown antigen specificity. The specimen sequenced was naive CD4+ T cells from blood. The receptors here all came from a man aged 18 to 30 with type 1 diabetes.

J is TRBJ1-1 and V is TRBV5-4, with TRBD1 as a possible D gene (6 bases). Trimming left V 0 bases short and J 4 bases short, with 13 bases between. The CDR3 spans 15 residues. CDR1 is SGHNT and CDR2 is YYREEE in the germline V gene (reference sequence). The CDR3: CASSLGTERSTEAFF. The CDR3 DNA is TGTGCCAGCAGCTTGGGGACAGAGAGGAGCACTGAAGCTTTCTTT.

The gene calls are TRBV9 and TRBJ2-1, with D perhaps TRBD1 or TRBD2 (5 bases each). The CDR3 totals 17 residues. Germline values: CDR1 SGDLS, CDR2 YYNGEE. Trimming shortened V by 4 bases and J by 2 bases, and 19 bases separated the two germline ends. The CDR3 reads CASSLHTGTETYNEQFF. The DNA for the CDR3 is TGTGCCAGCAGCCTACATACCGGGACGGAGACCTACAATGAGCAGTTCTTC.

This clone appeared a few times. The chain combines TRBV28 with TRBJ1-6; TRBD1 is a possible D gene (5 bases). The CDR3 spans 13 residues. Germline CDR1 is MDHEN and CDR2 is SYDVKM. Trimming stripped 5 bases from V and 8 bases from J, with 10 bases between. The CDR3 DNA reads TGTGCCAGCAGTAGACAGCCTGATTCACCCCTCCACTTT. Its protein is CASSRQPDSPLHF.

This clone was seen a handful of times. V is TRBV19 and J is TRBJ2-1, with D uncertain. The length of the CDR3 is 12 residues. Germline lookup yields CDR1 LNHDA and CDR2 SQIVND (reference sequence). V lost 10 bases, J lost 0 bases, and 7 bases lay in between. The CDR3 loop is CATASSYNEQFF. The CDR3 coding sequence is TGTGCCACAGCGTCCTCCTACAATGAGCAGTTCTTC.

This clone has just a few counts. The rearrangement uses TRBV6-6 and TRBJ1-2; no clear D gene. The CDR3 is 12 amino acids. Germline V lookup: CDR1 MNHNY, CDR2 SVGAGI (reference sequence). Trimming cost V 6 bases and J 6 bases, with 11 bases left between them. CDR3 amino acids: CASRAGSDGYTF. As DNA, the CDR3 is TGTGCCAGCAGGGCGGGGAGCGATGGCTACACCTTC.